Each of the 5 T cell receptor beta chains below was sequenced from the same sample in a study of T cells expressing NK-cell markers. TCRdb reprocessed the 5' RACE reads, keeping one entry per CDR3 protein, no DNA. Its listing shows 300,000 to 450,000 distinct CDR3 sequences. The sequencing input was blood T cells: a sorted CD56 or NKG2C T cell subset, CD4+ or CD8+ T cells, or bulk PBMC T cells (not recorded which). Every receptor here comes from a man aged 18-70 years in good health.

The chain links TRBV28 to TRBJ2-7; the D call of TRBD1 rests on TCRdb alone, since no DNA is present to check it. This CDR3 region has 13 residues. Germline V gene lookup returns CDR1 MDHEN and CDR2 SYDVKM. CDR3: CASSLTGNHEQYF.

The V call is TRBV11-2, the J call TRBJ2-3; TCRdb indicates TRBD1, and absent DNA this call remains unverified. Germline CDR1 is SGHAT and CDR2 is FQNNGV. The CDR3 has 15 amino acids. CDR3 sequence: CASKGGGGHTDTQYF.

V usage is TRBV12-5 and J usage is TRBJ2-7; TCRdb designates TRBD1, a call that cannot be tested without DNA. This CDR3 is 17 amino acids long. Germline CDR1 LGHNT, CDR2 FRNRAP. The CDR3: CASGLVYGTLESYEQYF.

The chain has TRBV4-2 and TRBJ2-3. This CDR3 is built from 13 residues. In germline, CDR1 is LGHNA, CDR2 YNFKEQ. The CDR3 loop is CASSEGGWDTQYF.

The rearrangement links TRBV27 to TRBJ2-7. Germline V gene data show CDR1 as MNHEY and CDR2 as SMNVEV (reference sequence). The CDR3 has 15 amino acids. The chain's CDR3 is CASSWVGRGPTEQYF.